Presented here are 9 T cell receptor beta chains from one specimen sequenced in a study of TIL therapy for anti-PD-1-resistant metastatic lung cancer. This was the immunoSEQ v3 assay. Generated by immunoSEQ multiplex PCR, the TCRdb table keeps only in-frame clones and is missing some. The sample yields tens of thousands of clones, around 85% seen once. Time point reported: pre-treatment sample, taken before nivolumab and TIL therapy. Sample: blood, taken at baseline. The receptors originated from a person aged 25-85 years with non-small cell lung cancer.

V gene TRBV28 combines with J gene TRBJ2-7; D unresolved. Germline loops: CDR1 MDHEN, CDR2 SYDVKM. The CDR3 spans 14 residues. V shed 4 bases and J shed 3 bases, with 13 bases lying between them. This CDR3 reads CASSSLSSRYEQYF. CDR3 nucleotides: TGTGCCAGCAGTTCACTGTCGTCCCGCTACGAGCAGTACTTC.

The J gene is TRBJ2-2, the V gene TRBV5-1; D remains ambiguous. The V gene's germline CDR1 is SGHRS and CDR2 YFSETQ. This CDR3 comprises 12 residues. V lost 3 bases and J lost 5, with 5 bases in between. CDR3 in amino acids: CASSSSTGELFF. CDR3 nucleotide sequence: TGCGCCAGCAGCTCTTCAACCGGGGAGCTGTTTTTT.

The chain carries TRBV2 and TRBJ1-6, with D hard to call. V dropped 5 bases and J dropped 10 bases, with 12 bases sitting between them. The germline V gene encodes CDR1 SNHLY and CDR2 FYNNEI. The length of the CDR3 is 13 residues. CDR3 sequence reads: CASSSQEGSPLHF. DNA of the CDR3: TGTGCCAGCAGTTCCCAGGAGGGCTCACCCCTCCACTTT. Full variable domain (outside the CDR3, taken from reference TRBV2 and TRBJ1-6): EPEVTQTPSHQVTQMGQEVILRCVPISNHLYFYWYRQILGQKVEFLVSFYNNEISEKSEIFDDQFSVERPDGSNFTLKIRSTKLEDSAMYFCASSSQEGSPLHFGNGTRLTVT.

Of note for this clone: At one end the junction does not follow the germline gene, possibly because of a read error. The CDR3 loop is CAWSPSGTLDF. The CDR3 nucleotides are TGTGCCTGGAGTCCATCCGGGACCCTGGACTTC. V is TRBV30 and J is TRBJ2-7; D may be TRBD1 or TRBD2 (5 bases each). The CDR3 consists of 11 residues. In germline, CDR1 is GTSNPN, CDR2 SVGIG (reference sequence).

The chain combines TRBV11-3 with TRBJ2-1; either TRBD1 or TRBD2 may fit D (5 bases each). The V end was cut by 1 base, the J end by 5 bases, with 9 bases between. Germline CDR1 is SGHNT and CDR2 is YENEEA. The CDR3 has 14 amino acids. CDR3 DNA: TGTGCCAGCAGCTTAGCGGGACCGAACAATGAGCAGTTCTTC. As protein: CASSLAGPNNEQFF.

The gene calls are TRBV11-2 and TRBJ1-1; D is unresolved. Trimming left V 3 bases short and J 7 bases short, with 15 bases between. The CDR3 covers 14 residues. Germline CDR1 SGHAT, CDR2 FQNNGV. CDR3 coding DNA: TGTGCCAGCAGCTTGATAGTTCTTAGGGATGAAGCTTTCTTT. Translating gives CASSLIVLRDEAFF.

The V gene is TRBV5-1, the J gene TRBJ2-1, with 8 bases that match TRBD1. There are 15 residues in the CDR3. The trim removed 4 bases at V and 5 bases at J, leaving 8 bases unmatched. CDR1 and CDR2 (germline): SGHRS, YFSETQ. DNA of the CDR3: TGCGCCAGCAGCGAACAGGGGGGACCTCACAATGAGCAGTTCTTC. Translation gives CASSEQGGPHNEQFF.

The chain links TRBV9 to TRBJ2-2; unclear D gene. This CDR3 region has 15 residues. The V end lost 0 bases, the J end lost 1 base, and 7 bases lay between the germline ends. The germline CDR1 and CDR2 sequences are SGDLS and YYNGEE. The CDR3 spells CASSVGRGNTGELFF. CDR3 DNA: TGTGCCAGCAGCGTAGGCCGAGGGAACACCGGGGAGCTGTTTTTT.

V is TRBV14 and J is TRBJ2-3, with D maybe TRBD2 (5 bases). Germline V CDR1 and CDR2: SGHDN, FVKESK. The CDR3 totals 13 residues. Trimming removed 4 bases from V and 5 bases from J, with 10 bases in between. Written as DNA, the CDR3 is TGTGCCAGCAGCCGCCGCGGAGGAGATACGCAGTATTTT. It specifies CASSRRGGDTQYF.